This T cell receptor beta chain comes out of a study of CD8 T cells in ankylosing spondylitis. Study-wide results and caveats: Fewer than ten highly homologous variants made up a TCR beta motif that seemed to typify ankylosing spondylitis blood. As reported, disease-linked clones showed significant enrichment in matched ankylosing spondylitis synovial fluid. The authors found the disease-linked clones to be CD8+ and relatively rare in peripheral blood.

Making the TCR beta libraries involved quantitative 5'-RACE with molecular barcodes. A single record per CDR3 protein comes from TCRdb applying MiXCR to the 5' RACE reads. This repertoire shows some 350,000 distinct CDR3 sequences, about 15% found once; its top ten account for roughly 0.99%. CDR3 size: 16 residues. Germline trimming cut 6 bases from V and 0 bases from J; bases unmatched to any gene: 4. As for this clonotype: The antigen remains undetermined.

This clonotype originated in a male donor with ankylosing spondylitis or in good health (not recorded which). The specimen was blood, either unsorted or a sorted T cell fraction (not recorded which). The chain links TRBV12-3 or TRBV12-4 to TRBJ2-1; TRBD1 aligns across 11 bases. CDR3 bases: TGTGCCAGCAGCCATGGGACAGGGGGCTCCTACAATGAGCAGTTCTTC. Its protein product is CASSHGTGGSYNEQFF.